This T cell receptor beta chain was profiled in a study of CD8 T cells in Susac syndrome (dated by TCRdb to between 2018 and 2021). Some background on the complete study: Of the Susac syndrome patients who were sequenced, roughly six had clinically active disease and roughly eight were in clinical remission. CD8+ T cell repertoire clonality was compared between more than 9 healthy donors, roughly 14 Susac syndrome patients and 15 or so multiple sclerosis patients. Repertoire sequencing was used to test whether CD8+ T cell activation and differentiation in Susac syndrome was antigen driven. At the time of blood withdrawal, Susac syndrome patients were either therapy-naive, taking corticosteroids (with some also receiving IVIg), or on IVIg alone. The paper's findings and limits, for the study overall: The number of individuals in the TCR sequencing and HLA analysis was recognized as being relatively small. Roughly 15 and five Susac-specific public clones were found in the total CD8+ and CD8+ TEMRA repertoires, respectively. Clonal expansion was observed in Susac syndrome CD8+ repertoires, with the highest expansion in CD8+ TEMRA cells and greater expansion in clinically active than in remitting patients.

RNA was extracted using the RNeasy kit, and roughly 0.45 to 1 microgram was reverse transcribed with random hexamers. TCR beta CDR3 regions were amplified with the immunoSEQ multiplex PCR assay covering 54 Vbeta and 13 Jbeta segments. Bias from PCR amplification was corrected by using a synthetic template baseline for primer optimization and for computational correction. The study's processing was this. Reads were assigned to V, D and J genes according to IMGT and analyzed in immunoSEQ Analyzer, with only productive sequences retained. Clonality was calculated as one minus the Shannon entropy normalized by log2 of the number of productive unique sequences. For each patient and control, public and private clones were evaluated within the 100 most prevalent clones. Susac-specific clones were defined as absent from healthy and MS cohorts, 850 to 1,300 published viral clones and other ImmuneACCESS disease sequences. In-frame beta chains were kept once TCRdb had trimmed the public reads at Q25 with fastp and called clones with MiXCR. Duplicate CDR3 protein sequences are folded into a single record with the most common DNA and genes. These V and J calls derive from TCRdb rather than the authors' analysis. The sample contains around 80,000 distinct CDR3 sequences, approximately 93% of them found a single time. The ten top clones hold about 0.48% of the sample.

Peripheral blood CD8+ and CD4+ T cells from healthy donors, Susac syndrome patients and multiple sclerosis patients were profiled using high-throughput TCR beta sequencing. Recently defined diagnostic criteria for definite or probable disease were met by the Susac syndrome patients. Bulk CD8+ and CD4+ T cells were purified magnetically by negative isolation, whereas CD8+ TEMRA cells were enriched by FACS. Blood was collected in EDTA tubes and processed within 24 hours, with PBMCs isolated through density gradient centrifugation. PBMCs intended for TCR sequencing were frozen in liquid nitrogen and were later thawed in a 37 degrees C water bath. The sorted or isolated CD4+, CD8+ and CD8+ TEMRA cells reached a purity of at least 90%. To note about this clonotype: What antigen it recognizes has not been identified. Base qualities are not at hand, and no much larger clone is one base apart.

The CDR3 has 12 amino acids, counting the end cysteine and phenylalanine. The sequence is cut down to CDR3 DNA, 36 bases in frame from base 1. CDR1 and CDR2 are read off the germline V gene as LGHNT and FRNRAP. V sheds 6 bases and J sheds 5 bases, leaving 10 bases between their ends. This TCR derives from a human donor with Susac syndrome. The chain is made from TRBV12-5 and TRBJ1-2; a weak D assignment points to TRBD1 (5 bases agree). Sequencing was performed on CD8+ T cells from PBMCs. The CDR3 reads CASGDGHYGYTF. In nucleotides, the sequence is TGTGCTAGTGGCGACGGACATTATGGCTACACCTTC.